This is a list of T cell receptor beta chains from one sample in a study of OX40 agonist ivuxolimab in advanced cancers. Sequenced by immunoSEQ multiplex PCR; TCRdb stores in-frame clones only, minus some. This table holds tens of thousands of clones, roughly 84% found once. The sequencing used CD4+ or CD8+ T cells sorted from blood, collected in a trial of the OX40 agonist ivuxolimab. These receptors were obtained from an adult with an advanced solid tumor such as melanoma, head and neck, liver or kidney cancer. CDR3s include the opening cysteine and the closing phenylalanine or tryptophan. Each record gives: D gene, V gene, J gene, clone size, CDR3 DNA, CDR3 protein. D genes are given only for firm matches. A clone size is listed for some rows: how often the clone was seen (once, few, many), or a class if it is expanded.

d_gene: NA; v_gene: TRBV2; j_gene: TRBJ1-5; abundance: medium-sized; CDR3nt: TGTGCCAGCAGTGAAGCGCTTCTGAGGAATCAGCCCCAGCATTTT; CDR3aa: CASSEALLRNQPQHF
d_gene: TRBD1; v_gene: TRBV7-3; j_gene: TRBJ2-5; abundance: NA; CDR3nt: TGTGCCAGCAGCTTAACCGGGACAGGGGGGGAGACCCAGTACTTC; CDR3aa: CASSLTGTGGETQYF
d_gene: NA; v_gene: TRBV19; j_gene: TRBJ1-5; abundance: NA; CDR3nt: TGTGCCAGTAATATACAGGGAACGCAAGAGCCCCAGCATTTT; CDR3aa: CASNIQGTQEPQHF
d_gene: NA; v_gene: TRBV5-4; j_gene: TRBJ1-2; abundance: NA; CDR3nt: TGTGCCAGCAGCTTGGCCGGGACGGATTATGGCTACACCTTC; CDR3aa: CASSLAGTDYGYTF
d_gene: NA; v_gene: TRBV28; j_gene: TRBJ2-7; abundance: NA; CDR3nt: TGTGCCAGCAGAAGGGACGGCTCCTACGAGCAGTACTTC; CDR3aa: CASRRDGSYEQYF
d_gene: NA; v_gene: TRBV19; j_gene: TRBJ1-1; abundance: NA; CDR3nt: TGTGCCAGTGCAGTTCTGGCTGGAGGCACTGAAGCTTTCTTT; CDR3aa: CASAVLAGGTEAFF
d_gene: NA; v_gene: TRBV15; j_gene: TRBJ2-1; abundance: few; CDR3nt: TGTGCCACCAGCAGAGACCACGATGGGTACAATGAGCAGTTCTTC; CDR3aa: CATSRDHDGYNEQFF
d_gene: TRBD1; v_gene: TRBV28; j_gene: TRBJ1-1; abundance: few; CDR3nt: TGTGCCAGCAGCCGAAAGGGACAGCGACTGGAAGCTTTCTTT; CDR3aa: CASSRKGQRLEAFF
d_gene: TRBD1; v_gene: TRBV4-1; j_gene: TRBJ2-1; abundance: NA; CDR3nt: TGCGCCAGCAGCCCGACAACGGACAGGTACAATGAGCAGTTCTTC; CDR3aa: CASSPTTDRYNEQFF
d_gene: TRBD1; v_gene: TRBV9; j_gene: TRBJ1-4; abundance: NA; CDR3nt: TGTGCCAGCAGAGGGACAGACAATGAAAAACTGTTTTTT; CDR3aa: CASRGTDNEKLFF
d_gene: NA; v_gene: TRBV7-6; j_gene: TRBJ1-5; abundance: NA; CDR3nt: TGTGCCAGCAGCTCCGGGACGGAACACAATCAGCCCCAGCATTTT; CDR3aa: CASSSGTEHNQPQHF
d_gene: NA; v_gene: TRBV4-1; j_gene: TRBJ2-7; abundance: NA; CDR3nt: TGCGCCAGCAGCCAGGAGGACTTATGGGAGCAGTACTTC; CDR3aa: CASSQEDLWEQYF
d_gene: NA; v_gene: TRBV6-1; j_gene: TRBJ1-1; abundance: NA; CDR3nt: TGTGCCAGCAATTACAAGGGAGAAAACACTGAAGCTTTCTTT; CDR3aa: CASNYKGENTEAFF
d_gene: TRBD1; v_gene: TRBV11-3; j_gene: TRBJ2-3; abundance: NA; CDR3nt: TGTGCCAGCAGCCACCGGGACAGAGCAGATACGCAGTATTTT; CDR3aa: CASSHRDRADTQYF
d_gene: TRBD2; v_gene: TRBV11-2; j_gene: TRBJ2-7; abundance: NA; CDR3nt: TGTGCCAGCAGCTTTTCTAGCGGGCCCTACGAGCAGTACTTC; CDR3aa: CASSFSSGPYEQYF
d_gene: TRBD1; v_gene: TRBV25-1; j_gene: TRBJ1-5; abundance: NA; CDR3nt: TGTGCCAGCAGTGAAGGGACAGGCCATCAGCCCCAGCATTTT; CDR3aa: CASSEGTGHQPQHF
d_gene: NA; v_gene: TRBV7-3; j_gene: TRBJ2-2; abundance: NA; CDR3nt: TGTGCCAGCAGCTCAGTCCGGGGAGTCCCCGGGGAGCTGTTTTTT; CDR3aa: CASSSVRGVPGELFF
d_gene: NA; v_gene: TRBV27; j_gene: TRBJ2-7; abundance: NA; CDR3nt: TGTGCCAGCAGGTTCGGGGGCGGAAACTACGAGCAGTACTTC; CDR3aa: CASRFGGGNYEQYF
d_gene: NA; v_gene: TRBV19; j_gene: TRBJ1-6; abundance: NA; CDR3nt: TGTGCCAGTAGTATGGGGGACTCACCCCTCCACTTT; CDR3aa: CASSMGDSPLHF
d_gene: NA; v_gene: TRBV27; j_gene: TRBJ2-5; abundance: NA; CDR3nt: TGTGCCAGCAGTTTAAGGGCCGCCGAGACCCAGTACTTC; CDR3aa: CASSLRAAETQYF
d_gene: NA; v_gene: TRBV7-3; j_gene: TRBJ2-2; abundance: NA; CDR3nt: TGTGCCAGCAGCCCGTTAACCGGGGAGCTGTTTTTT; CDR3aa: CASSPLTGELFF
d_gene: NA; v_gene: TRBV7-9; j_gene: TRBJ2-2; abundance: NA; CDR3nt: TGTGCCAGCAGCTTAGATTTGAGCACCGGGGAGCTGTTTTTT; CDR3aa: CASSLDLSTGELFF
d_gene: NA; v_gene: TRBV29-1; j_gene: TRBJ2-1; abundance: NA; CDR3nt: TGCAGCGTTGTAAAATCGGACTCCACATCCAATGAGCAGTTCTTC; CDR3aa: CSVVKSDSTSNEQFF
d_gene: TRBD2; v_gene: TRBV6-5; j_gene: TRBJ2-3; abundance: NA; CDR3nt: TGTGCCAGCAGTTATCTAGCGGGGGGACGCACAGATACGCAGTATTTT; CDR3aa: CASSYLAGGRTDTQYF
d_gene: NA; v_gene: TRBV28; j_gene: TRBJ2-1; abundance: NA; CDR3nt: TGTGCCAGCAGTCGAGATACTGGAACTTACGAGCAGTTCTTC; CDR3aa: CASSRDTGTYEQFF
d_gene: NA; v_gene: TRBV7-3; j_gene: TRBJ2-7; abundance: NA; CDR3nt: TGTGCCAGCAGCTTAACGACTGGGAGCGAGCAGTACTTC; CDR3aa: CASSLTTGSEQYF
d_gene: NA; v_gene: TRBV5-5; j_gene: TRBJ2-1; abundance: once; CDR3nt: TGTGCCAGCAGCCCCCCACGGAGACATTGGGAGCAGTTCTTC; CDR3aa: CASSPPRRHWEQFF
d_gene: NA; v_gene: TRBV5-4; j_gene: TRBJ2-7; abundance: NA; CDR3nt: TGTGCCAGCAGCCCCCCGAATAGCGGAACCTACGAGCAGTACTTC; CDR3aa: CASSPPNSGTYEQYF
d_gene: TRBD1; v_gene: TRBV7-9; j_gene: TRBJ2-5; abundance: NA; CDR3nt: TGTGCCAGCAGCTCGCAACGAGGACAGGGGGAGGCGGAGACCCAGTACTTC; CDR3aa: CASSSQRGQGEAETQYF
d_gene: TRBD2; v_gene: TRBV7-2; j_gene: TRBJ2-2; abundance: NA; CDR3nt: TGTGCCAGCAGCTTAGAGGCTAGCGGAACCGGGGAGCTGTTTTTT; CDR3aa: CASSLEASGTGELFF
d_gene: NA; v_gene: TRBV7-3; j_gene: TRBJ2-7; abundance: few; CDR3nt: TGTGCCAGCAGCTTAATCGGGCCAGGCGAGCAGTACTTC; CDR3aa: CASSLIGPGEQYF
d_gene: TRBD1; v_gene: TRBV11-2; j_gene: TRBJ2-7; abundance: NA; CDR3nt: TGTGCCAGCAGCTTAGGTGCTGGACAGGGCTCCGACGAGCAGTACTTC; CDR3aa: CASSLGAGQGSDEQYF
d_gene: TRBD1; v_gene: TRBV6-5; j_gene: TRBJ1-2; abundance: NA; CDR3nt: TGTGCCAGCAGTTTCGGACAGGGGCACAGCTATGGCTACACCTTC; CDR3aa: CASSFGQGHSYGYTF
d_gene: NA; v_gene: TRBV28; j_gene: TRBJ1-2; abundance: medium-sized; CDR3nt: TGTGCCAGCAGTTTATTAGGCTCGGCAGATGGCTACACCTTC; CDR3aa: CASSLLGSADGYTF
d_gene: NA; v_gene: TRBV7-3; j_gene: TRBJ2-3; abundance: NA; CDR3nt: TGTGCCAGCAGCTTAATTGCGGGACCCTCTCAGGACACAGATACGCAGTATTTT; CDR3aa: CASSLIAGPSQDTDTQYF
d_gene: NA; v_gene: TRBV27; j_gene: TRBJ1-3; abundance: NA; CDR3nt: TGTGCCAGCAGCGCCATGGGAGGAAACACCATATATTTT; CDR3aa: CASSAMGGNTIYF
d_gene: TRBD1; v_gene: TRBV7-6; j_gene: TRBJ2-7; abundance: NA; CDR3nt: TGTGCCAGCAGCATTGCCGGGACAGACTACGAGCAGTACTTC; CDR3aa: CASSIAGTDYEQYF
d_gene: TRBD2; v_gene: TRBV9; j_gene: TRBJ2-1; abundance: NA; CDR3nt: TGTGCCAGCAGCGTCACTAGCGGGATGAAGAATGAGCAGTTCTTC; CDR3aa: CASSVTSGMKNEQFF
d_gene: NA; v_gene: TRBV19; j_gene: TRBJ2-7; abundance: NA; CDR3nt: TGTGCCAGTAGTATGCTGTTGGGGTCCTACGAGCAGTACTTC; CDR3aa: CASSMLLGSYEQYF
d_gene: NA; v_gene: TRBV2; j_gene: TRBJ2-2; abundance: NA; CDR3nt: TGTGCCAGCAGTGAAGTGACAGCGAACACCGGGGAGCTGTTTTTT; CDR3aa: CASSEVTANTGELFF
d_gene: NA; v_gene: TRBV7-2; j_gene: TRBJ2-1; abundance: NA; CDR3nt: TGTGCCAGCAGCTTATCCGGGTACAATGAGCAGTTCTTC; CDR3aa: CASSLSGYNEQFF
d_gene: TRBD2; v_gene: TRBV7-6; j_gene: TRBJ2-1; abundance: NA; CDR3nt: TGTGCCAGCAGCTCCTCCCCTCCGGGAGCGGGAGAACAGAATGAGCAGTTCTTC; CDR3aa: CASSSSPPGAGEQNEQFF
d_gene: NA; v_gene: TRBV6-4; j_gene: TRBJ1-4; abundance: NA; CDR3nt: TGTGCCAGCAGTGACTGGCCGGGGGAAAAACTGTTTTTT; CDR3aa: CASSDWPGEKLFF
d_gene: NA; v_gene: TRBV27; j_gene: TRBJ2-2; abundance: NA; CDR3nt: TGTGCCAGCAGTTTAATCTGGGCCGGGGAGCTGTTTTTT; CDR3aa: CASSLIWAGELFF
d_gene: NA; v_gene: TRBV9; j_gene: TRBJ2-7; abundance: few; CDR3nt: TGTGCCAGCAGCGCCGACGGGACGGATTACGAGCAGTACTTC; CDR3aa: CASSADGTDYEQYF
d_gene: NA; v_gene: TRBV5-1; j_gene: TRBJ2-5; abundance: NA; CDR3nt: TGCGCCAGCAGCAACTTTGGACCCCCGAACCAAGAGATCCAGTACTTC; CDR3aa: CASSNFGPPNQEIQYF
d_gene: TRBD2; v_gene: TRBV4-2; j_gene: TRBJ2-1; abundance: NA; CDR3nt: TGTGCCAGCAGCCAAGAACTGCGTCTAGCGGTCTACAATGAGCAGTTCTTC; CDR3aa: CASSQELRLAVYNEQFF
d_gene: TRBD1; v_gene: TRBV7-2; j_gene: TRBJ2-5; abundance: NA; CDR3nt: TGTGCCAGCAGCCTAATGACAGGGGCCCGTGAGACCCAGTACTTC; CDR3aa: CASSLMTGARETQYF
d_gene: NA; v_gene: TRBV11-2; j_gene: TRBJ2-2; abundance: NA; CDR3nt: TGTGCCAGCAGCTTGGATACAGGGAACACCGGGGAGCTGTTTTTT; CDR3aa: CASSLDTGNTGELFF
d_gene: NA; v_gene: TRBV6-4; j_gene: TRBJ2-7; abundance: NA; CDR3nt: TGTGCCAGCACCAGTCTCAGGACGGAGGGGGAGCAGTACTTC; CDR3aa: CASTSLRTEGEQYF
d_gene: TRBD1; v_gene: TRBV4-1; j_gene: TRBJ2-7; abundance: NA; CDR3nt: TGCGCCAGCAGCCTCGGACAGGGCGTTCTCGCCGAGCAGTACTTC; CDR3aa: CASSLGQGVLAEQYF
d_gene: NA; v_gene: TRBV7-9; j_gene: TRBJ2-3; abundance: NA; CDR3nt: TGTGCCAGCAGCTTAAGGGGATGGGGCGATACGCAGTATTTT; CDR3aa: CASSLRGWGDTQYF
d_gene: NA; v_gene: TRBV4-2; j_gene: TRBJ2-3; abundance: NA; CDR3nt: TGTGCCAGCAGCCAAGATAAGGAGGTGCTGGGCACAGATACGCAGTATTTT; CDR3aa: CASSQDKEVLGTDTQYF
d_gene: NA; v_gene: TRBV28; j_gene: TRBJ1-5; abundance: NA; CDR3nt: TGTGCCAGCAGTCGACAGTTCTATAGTCAGCCCCAGCATTTT; CDR3aa: CASSRQFYSQPQHF
d_gene: TRBD1; v_gene: TRBV7-2; j_gene: TRBJ1-2; abundance: NA; CDR3nt: TGTGCCAGCAGCTTAATCCAGGGGGACTATGGCTACACCTTC; CDR3aa: CASSLIQGDYGYTF
d_gene: TRBD1; v_gene: TRBV15; j_gene: TRBJ1-1; abundance: NA; CDR3nt: TGTGCCACCAGCAGCTCCTGGGACAGTCTTAACACTGAAGCTTTCTTT; CDR3aa: CATSSSWDSLNTEAFF
d_gene: NA; v_gene: TRBV27; j_gene: TRBJ2-1; abundance: NA; CDR3nt: TGTGCCAGCAGTTTATTCCCGGGGGATGAGCAGTTCTTC; CDR3aa: CASSLFPGDEQFF